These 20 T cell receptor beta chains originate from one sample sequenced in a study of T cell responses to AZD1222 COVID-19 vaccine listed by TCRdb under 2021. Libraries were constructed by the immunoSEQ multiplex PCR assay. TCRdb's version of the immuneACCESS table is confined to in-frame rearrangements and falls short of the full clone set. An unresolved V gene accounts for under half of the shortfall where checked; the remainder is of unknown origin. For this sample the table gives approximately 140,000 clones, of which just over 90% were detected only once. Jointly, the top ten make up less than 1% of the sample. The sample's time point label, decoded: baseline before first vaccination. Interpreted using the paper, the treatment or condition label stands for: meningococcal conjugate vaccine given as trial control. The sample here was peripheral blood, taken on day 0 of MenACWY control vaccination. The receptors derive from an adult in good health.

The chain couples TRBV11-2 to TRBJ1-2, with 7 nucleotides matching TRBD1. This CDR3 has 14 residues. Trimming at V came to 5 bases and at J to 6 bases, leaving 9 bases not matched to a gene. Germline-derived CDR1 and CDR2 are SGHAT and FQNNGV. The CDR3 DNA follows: TGTGCCAGCAGCCAAAGGCAGGGGGACCATGGCTACACCTTC. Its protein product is CASSQRQGDHGYTF.

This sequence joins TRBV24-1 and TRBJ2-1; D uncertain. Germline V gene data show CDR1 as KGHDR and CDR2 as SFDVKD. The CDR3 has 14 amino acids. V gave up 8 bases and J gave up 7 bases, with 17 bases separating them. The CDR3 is CATTIRTEQNEQFF. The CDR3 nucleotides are TGTGCCACCACAATACGGACGGAGCAGAATGAGCAGTTCTTC.

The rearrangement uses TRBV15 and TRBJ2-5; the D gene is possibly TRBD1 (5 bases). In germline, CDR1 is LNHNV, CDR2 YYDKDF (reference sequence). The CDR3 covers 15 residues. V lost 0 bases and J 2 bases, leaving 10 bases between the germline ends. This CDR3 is CATSRDIRAQETQYF. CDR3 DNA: TGTGCCACCAGCAGAGATATCAGGGCGCAAGAGACCCAGTACTTC.

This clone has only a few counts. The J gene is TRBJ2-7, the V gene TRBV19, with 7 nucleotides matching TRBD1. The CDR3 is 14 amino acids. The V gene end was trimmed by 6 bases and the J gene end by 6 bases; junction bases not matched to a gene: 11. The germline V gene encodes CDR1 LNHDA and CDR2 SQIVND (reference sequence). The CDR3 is CASSQLRGYGEQYF. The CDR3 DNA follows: TGTGCCAGTAGCCAGCTCAGGGGGTATGGCGAGCAGTACTTC.

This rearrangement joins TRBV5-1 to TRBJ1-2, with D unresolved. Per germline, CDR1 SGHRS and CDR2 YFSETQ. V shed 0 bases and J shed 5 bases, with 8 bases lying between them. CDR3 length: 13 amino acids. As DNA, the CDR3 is TGCGCCAGCAGCTTGGGGCTCGCTTATGGCTACACCTTC. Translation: CASSLGLAYGYTF. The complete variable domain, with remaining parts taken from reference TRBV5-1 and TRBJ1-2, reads KAGVTQTPRYLIKTRGQQVTLSCSPISGHRSVSWYQQTPGQGLQFLFEYFSETQRNKGNFPGRFSGRQFSNSRSEMNVSTLELGDSALYLCASSLGLAYGYTFGSGTRLTVV.

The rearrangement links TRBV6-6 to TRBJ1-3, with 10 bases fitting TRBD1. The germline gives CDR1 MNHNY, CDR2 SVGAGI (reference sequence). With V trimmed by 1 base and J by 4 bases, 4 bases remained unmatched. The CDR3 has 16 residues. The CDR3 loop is CASSYWPGQGGNTIYF. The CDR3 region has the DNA TGTGCCAGCAGTTACTGGCCGGGACAGGGGGGAAACACCATATATTTT.

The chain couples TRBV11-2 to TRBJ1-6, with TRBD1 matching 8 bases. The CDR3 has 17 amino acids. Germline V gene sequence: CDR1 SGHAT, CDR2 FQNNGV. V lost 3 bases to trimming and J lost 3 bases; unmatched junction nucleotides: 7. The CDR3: CASSFGDRIRYNSPLHF. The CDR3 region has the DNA TGTGCCAGCAGCTTTGGGGACAGGATCCGCTATAATTCACCCCTCCACTTT.

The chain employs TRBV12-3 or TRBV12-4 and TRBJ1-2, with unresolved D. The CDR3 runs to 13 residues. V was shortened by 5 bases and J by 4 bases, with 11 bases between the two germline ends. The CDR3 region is CASSPDHGYGYTF. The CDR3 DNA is TGTGCCAGCAGTCCCGACCACGGCTATGGCTACACCTTC.

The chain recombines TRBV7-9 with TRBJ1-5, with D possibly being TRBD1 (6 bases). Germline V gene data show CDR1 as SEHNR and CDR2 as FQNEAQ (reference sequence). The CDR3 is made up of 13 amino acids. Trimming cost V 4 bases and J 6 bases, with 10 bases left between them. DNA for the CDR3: TGTGCCAGCAGCTCCCAAGGGGGTCAGCCCCAGCATTTT. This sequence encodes CASSSQGGQPQHF.

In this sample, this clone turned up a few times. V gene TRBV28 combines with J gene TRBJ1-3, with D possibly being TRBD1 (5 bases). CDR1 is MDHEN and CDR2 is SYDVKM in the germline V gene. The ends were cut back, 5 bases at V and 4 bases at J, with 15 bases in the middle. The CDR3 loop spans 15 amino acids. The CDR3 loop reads CASSPPGLTGNTIYF. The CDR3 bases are TGTGCCAGCAGTCCCCCAGGGCTTACCGGAAACACCATATATTTT.

CDR3 in DNA: TGTGCCAGCAGCTCCCGGACAGCTGATTTTACGGGAAACACCATATATTTT. Protein product: CASSSRTADFTGNTIYF. The chain is built from TRBV13 and TRBJ1-3; maybe TRBD1 (6 bases). From germline, CDR1 is PRHDT and CDR2 FYEKMQ (reference sequence). The CDR3 is 17 residues long. The V end lost 4 bases, the J end lost 4 bases, and 20 bases lay between the germline ends.

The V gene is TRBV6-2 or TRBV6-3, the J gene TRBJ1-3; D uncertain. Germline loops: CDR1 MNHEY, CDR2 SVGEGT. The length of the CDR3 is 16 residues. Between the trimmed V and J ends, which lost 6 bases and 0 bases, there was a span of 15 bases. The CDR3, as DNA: TGTGCCAGCAGCCCTCAAGCTTGGGTCTCTGGAAACACCATATATTTT. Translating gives CASSPQAWVSGNTIYF.

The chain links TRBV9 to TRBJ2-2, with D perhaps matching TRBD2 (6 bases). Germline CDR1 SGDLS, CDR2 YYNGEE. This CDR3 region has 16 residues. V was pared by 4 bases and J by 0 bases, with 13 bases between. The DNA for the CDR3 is TGTGCCAGCAGCCCTATAGCGGATACGAACACCGGGGAGCTGTTTTTT. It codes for CASSPIADTNTGELFF. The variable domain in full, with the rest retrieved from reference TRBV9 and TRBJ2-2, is DSGVTQTPKHLITATGQRVTLRCSPRSGDLSVYWYQQSLDQGLQFLIQYYNGEERAKGNILERFSAQQFPDLHSELNLSSLELGDSALYFCASSPIADTNTGELFFGEGSRLTVL.

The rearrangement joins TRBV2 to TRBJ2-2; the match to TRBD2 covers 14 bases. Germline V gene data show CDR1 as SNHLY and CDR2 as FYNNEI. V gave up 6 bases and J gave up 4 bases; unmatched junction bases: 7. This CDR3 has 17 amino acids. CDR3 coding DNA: TGTGCCAGCAGCGGGACTAGCGGGAGAGTAGGCACCGGGGAGCTGTTTTTT. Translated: CASSGTSGRVGTGELFF.

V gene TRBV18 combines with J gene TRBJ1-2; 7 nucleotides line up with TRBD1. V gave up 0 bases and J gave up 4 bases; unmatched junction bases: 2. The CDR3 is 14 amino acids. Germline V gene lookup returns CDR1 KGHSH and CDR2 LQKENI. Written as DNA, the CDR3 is TGTGCCAGCTCACCACCGGGACAGTTCTATGGCTACACCTTC. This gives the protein CASSPPGQFYGYTF. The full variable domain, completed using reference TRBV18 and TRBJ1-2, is NAGVMQNPRHLVRRRGQEARLRCSPMKGHSHVYWYRQLPEEGLKFMVYLQKENIIDESGMPKERFSAEFPKEGPSILRIQQVVRGDSAAYFCASSPPGQFYGYTFGSGTRLTVV.

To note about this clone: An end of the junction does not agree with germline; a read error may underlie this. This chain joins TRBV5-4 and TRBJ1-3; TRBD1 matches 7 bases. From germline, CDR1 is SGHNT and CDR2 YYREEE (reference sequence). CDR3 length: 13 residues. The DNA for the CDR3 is TGTGCCAGCAGCCTAAGACAGGGAAGCACCATATATTTT. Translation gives CASSLRQGSTIYF.

CDR3 loop: CASSLPGQTYNEQFF. In nucleotides, the CDR3 is TGCGCCAGCAGCCTACCGGGACAGACGTACAATGAGCAGTTCTTC. The chain links TRBV5-1 to TRBJ2-1, with TRBD1 matching over 7 bases. Germline CDR1 SGHRS, CDR2 YFSETQ. The CDR3 sequence is 15 residues long. With V trimmed by 4 bases and J by 4 bases, 8 bases remained unmatched.

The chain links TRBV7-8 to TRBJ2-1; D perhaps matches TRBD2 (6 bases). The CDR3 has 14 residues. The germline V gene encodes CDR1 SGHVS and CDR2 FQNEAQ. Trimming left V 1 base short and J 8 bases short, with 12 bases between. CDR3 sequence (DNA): TGTGCCAGCAGCTTAGTAGCGCTAGCGTATGAGCAGTTCTTC. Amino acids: CASSLVALAYEQFF.

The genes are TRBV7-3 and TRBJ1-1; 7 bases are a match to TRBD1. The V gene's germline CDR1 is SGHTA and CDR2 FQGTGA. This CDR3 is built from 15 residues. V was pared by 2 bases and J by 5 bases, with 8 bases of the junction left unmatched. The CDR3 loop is CASSLEAGGGTEAFF. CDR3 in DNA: TGTGCCAGCAGCTTAGAGGCAGGGGGAGGGACTGAAGCTTTCTTT.

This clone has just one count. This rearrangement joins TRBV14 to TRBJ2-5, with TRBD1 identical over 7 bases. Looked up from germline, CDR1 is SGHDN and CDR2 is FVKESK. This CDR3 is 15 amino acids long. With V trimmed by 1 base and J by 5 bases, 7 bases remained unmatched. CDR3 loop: CASSQGTGFGETQYF. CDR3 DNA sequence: TGTGCCAGCAGCCAAGGGACAGGTTTCGGGGAGACCCAGTACTTC. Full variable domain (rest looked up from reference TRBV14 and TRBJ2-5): EAGVTQFPSHSVIEKGQTVTLRCDPISGHDNLYWYRRVMGKEIKFLLHFVKESKQDESGMPNNRFLAERTGGTYSTLKVQPAELEDSGVYFCASSQGTGFGETQYFGPGTRLLVL.